A selection of T cell receptor beta chains follows, all from one sample in a study of cytomegalovirus exposure and HLA in healthy donors. TCRdb keeps only in-frame clones here, not all; method: immunoSEQ multiplex PCR. The table includes about 120,000 clones, around three quarters detected once. What was sequenced was PBMCs. The receptor set was obtained from a human donor in good health. Each CDR3 is given with its conserved first and last residue. A D gene is named only where the DNA matches it firmly. Rows give clone size only sometimes, using once, few, many, or a class for an expanded clone.

TGTGCCAGCAGTTACCGGACTAGCGGGAGCACAGATACGCAGTATTTT	CASSYRTSGSTDTQYF	TRBV6-5	TRBJ2-3	TRBD2	.
TGTGCCAGCTCACCTTCGGACAGGGGACTCAATCAGCCCCAGCATTTT	CASSPSDRGLNQPQHF	TRBV18	TRBJ1-5	TRBD1	.
TGTGCCAGCAGTCCATCGACAGGGTTTGAAGCTTTCTTT	CASSPSTGFEAFF	TRBV27	TRBJ1-1	TRBD1	.
TGTGCCAGCAGGCCGGGACAGGGTCACGCAGATACGCAGTATTTT	CASRPGQGHADTQYF	TRBV6-5	TRBJ2-3	TRBD1	few
TGTGCCTGGAGTGTACTCCAAGGGACAGAAGCTTTCTTT	CAWSVLQGTEAFF	TRBV30	TRBJ1-1	.	.
TGTGCCAGCAGCTTAGTTAACAATGAGCAGTTCTTC	CASSLVNNEQFF	TRBV11-1	TRBJ2-1	.	few
TGTGCCAGCAGTGGCTTGGGGACAGGGCAATACGAGCAGTACTTC	CASSGLGTGQYEQYF	TRBV28	TRBJ2-7	TRBD1	.
TGTGCCAGCAGTTTAACGGCAGGAAGGGGATACACTGAAGCTTTCTTT	CASSLTAGRGYTEAFF	TRBV27	TRBJ1-1	.	.
TGTGCCAGCAGCTTGGAGGGACTAGGCGCAGATACGCAGTATTTT	CASSLEGLGADTQYF	TRBV5-4	TRBJ2-3	TRBD2	.
TGCGCCAGCAGCCAAGCCCTAGCGGGACCCTGGGGCACAGATACGCAGTATTTT	CASSQALAGPWGTDTQYF	TRBV4-1	TRBJ2-3	TRBD2	.
TGTGCCAGCGGTACGGGGACAGGCTACTATGGCTACACCTTC	CASGTGTGYYGYTF	TRBV9	TRBJ1-2	TRBD1	.
TGTGCCAGCAACCGGGACAGGGGGACTTATGGCTACACCTTC	CASNRDRGTYGYTF	TRBV6-1	TRBJ1-2	TRBD1	few
TGCAGCGTTGTTTGGTTCCTGTTAACTAGCACAGATACGCAGTATTTT	CSVVWFLLTSTDTQYF	TRBV29-1	TRBJ2-3	.	few
TGTGCCAGCGCGGGTGGTTGGAGTCATTCCTCTGGGGCTTTCTTT	CASAGGWSHSSGAFF	TRBV28	TRBJ1-1	.	.
TGTGCCAGCGGAGGGACAGGGGGAAACACCATATATTTT	CASGGTGGNTIYF	TRBV19	TRBJ1-3	TRBD1	.
TGTGCCAGCAGCTTATCAGTGGCTAGCGGAGGTGGGACCCAGTACTTC	CASSLSVASGGGTQYF	TRBV11-3	TRBJ2-5	TRBD2	.
TGTGCCAGCAGTTACTACCCCGGCTCTGGAAACACCATATATTTT	CASSYYPGSGNTIYF	TRBV6-5	TRBJ1-3	.	once
TGTGCCAGCAGCCCCTCGGGACAGGGGGTGGCTCACACCTTC	CASSPSGQGVAHTF	TRBV9	TRBJ1-2	TRBD1	.
TGTGCCAGCAGTTTGGCAGGGAACTATGGCTACACCTTC	CASSLAGNYGYTF	TRBV27	TRBJ1-2	.	.
TGCGCCAGCAGCTCTGGGACAGGGCTCGGCAATCAGCCCCAGCATTTT	CASSSGTGLGNQPQHF	TRBV5-1	TRBJ1-5	TRBD1	.
TGTGCCAGCATTCGGGGGGGGACGGCATCCTACGAGCAGTACTTC	CASIRGGTASYEQYF	TRBV28	TRBJ2-7	TRBD2	.
TGTGCCAGCAGCGGCGGGACCTTATACAATGAGCAGTTCTTC	CASSGGTLYNEQFF	TRBV9	TRBJ2-1	.	.
TGTGCCACCAGCAGAGGACCCGAGGACTACTACAATGAGCAGTTCTTC	CATSRGPEDYYNEQFF	TRBV15	TRBJ2-1	.	once
TGTGCCAGCAGCCATGGAATAGCTCGGGGGGAGACCCAGTACTTC	CASSHGIARGETQYF	TRBV14	TRBJ2-5	.	.
TGTGCCTGGAGTGCCACACTAGCGGGAGGCCCTCATGAGCAGTTCTTC	CAWSATLAGGPHEQFF	TRBV30	TRBJ2-1	TRBD2	.
TGTGCCAGCAGTTTTAGCGGGAGTGGAGGGGGCGAGCAGTACTTC	CASSFSGSGGGEQYF	TRBV27	TRBJ2-7	TRBD2	.
TGCGCCAGCAGCCGGGGTAGCGGGGGGGCCCGCACAGATACGCAGTATTTT	CASSRGSGGARTDTQYF	TRBV5-1	TRBJ2-3	TRBD2	.
TGTGCCAGCAGCTTATCAGGGACCTATAATTCACCCCTCCACTTT	CASSLSGTYNSPLHF	TRBV7-2	TRBJ1-6	.	few
TGTGCCAGCAGTTTATTGACTAGCGGGAGAGTTAATACGCAGTATTTT	CASSLLTSGRVNTQYF	TRBV27	TRBJ2-3	TRBD2	few
TGTGCCAGCAGCTCCGGTTATAGCAATCAGCCCCAGCATTTT	CASSSGYSNQPQHF	TRBV7-8	TRBJ1-5	.	.
TGCGCCAGCAGCCAAGAGGGACAAGGTAATTCACCCCTCCACTTT	CASSQEGQGNSPLHF	TRBV4-1	TRBJ1-6	.	.
TGCGCCAGCAGCCAAGGAAAGATGGGGACTCCCTACGAGCAGTACTTC	CASSQGKMGTPYEQYF	TRBV4-1	TRBJ2-7	.	.
TGTGCCAGTAACGCCCCCGGGACAGACTTTGAAGCTTTCTTT	CASNAPGTDFEAFF	TRBV19	TRBJ1-1	TRBD1	.
TGTGCTAGTGGTTTGGTAAGGAGGAGTGACAGGGTTTCGAACACTGAAGCTTTCTTT	CASGLVRRSDRVSNTEAFF	TRBV12-5	TRBJ1-1	TRBD1	.
TGTGCCAGCAGTTTGGCAGAGGGCGGAGGCTACACCTTC	CASSLAEGGGYTF	TRBV27	TRBJ1-2	.	.
TGCGCCAGCTCTAATCCCAGGGGATTCGAAGCTTTCTTT	CASSNPRGFEAFF	TRBV4-1	TRBJ1-1	.	.
TGTGCCAGCAAACTAGCGGGGAGCACAGATACGCAGTATTTT	CASKLAGSTDTQYF	TRBV5-4	TRBJ2-3	TRBD2	many
TGTGCCAGCAGTGATCTACCACCGGTAGTATATGGCTACACCTTC	CASSDLPPVVYGYTF	TRBV6-1	TRBJ1-2	.	.
TGTGCCAGCAGCTCAGAGACAGGGGGCTCTGGAAACACCATATATTTT	CASSSETGGSGNTIYF	TRBV5-6	TRBJ1-3	TRBD1	.
TGCGCCAGCAGCTTGGGGACATCCGGAAACACCATATATTTT	CASSLGTSGNTIYF	TRBV5-1	TRBJ1-3	.	few
TGTGCCAGCAGTTTCCGGACTAGCGGGAATTACGAGCAGTACTTC	CASSFRTSGNYEQYF	TRBV27	TRBJ2-7	TRBD2	.
TGCAGCGTGGTCGACAGCTTCAATCAGCCCCAGCATTTT	CSVVDSFNQPQHF	TRBV29-1	TRBJ1-5	.	.
TGTGCCAGCAGCTTGCGTGCGGGGAGGGCACAAGAGACCCAGTACTTC	CASSLRAGRAQETQYF	TRBV5-5	TRBJ2-5	TRBD2	.
TGTGCCAGCAGCGTAGACAGACTAGCGGGGGGGGAGCAGTTCTTC	CASSVDRLAGGEQFF	TRBV9	TRBJ2-1	TRBD2	once
TGTGCCAGCAGCGGTAGCGGGAGCGGCGAGCAGTACTTC	CASSGSGSGEQYF	TRBV27	TRBJ2-7	TRBD2	.
TGCGCCAGCAGCTTAACAGCAGGAAACACCATATATTTT	CASSLTAGNTIYF	TRBV5-1	TRBJ1-3	.	.
TGTGCCAGCAGGGCGCCGGGATTTTACACAGATACGCAGTATTTT	CASRAPGFYTDTQYF	TRBV5-6	TRBJ2-3	.	.
TGTGCCAGTAGTACCCTGTGGGGGCGGAATTCACCCCTCCACTTT	CASSTLWGRNSPLHF	TRBV19	TRBJ1-6	.	.
TGCGCCAGCAGCCACGCAACCGGGACTACTGGGACCACGGAGCAGTTCTTC	CASSHATGTTGTTEQFF	TRBV4-1	TRBJ2-1	TRBD2	.
TGTGCCAGCAGACAAACAGGGGGCAGCGTGAACACTGAAGCTTTCTTT	CASRQTGGSVNTEAFF	TRBV28	TRBJ1-1	TRBD1	.
TGTGCCACCAGCTATAAAGGGTCGGGGATTGCCAAAAACATTCAGTACTTC	CATSYKGSGIAKNIQYF	TRBV15	TRBJ2-4	.	few